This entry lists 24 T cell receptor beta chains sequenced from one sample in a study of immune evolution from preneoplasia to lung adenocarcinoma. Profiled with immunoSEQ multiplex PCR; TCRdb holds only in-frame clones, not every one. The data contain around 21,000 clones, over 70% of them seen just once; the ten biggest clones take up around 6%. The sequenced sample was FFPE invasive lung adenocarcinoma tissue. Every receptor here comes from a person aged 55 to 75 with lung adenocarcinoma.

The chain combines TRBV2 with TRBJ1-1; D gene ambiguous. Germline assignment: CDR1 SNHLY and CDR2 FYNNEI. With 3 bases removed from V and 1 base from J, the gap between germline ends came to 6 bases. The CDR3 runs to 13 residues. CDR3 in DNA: TGTGCCAGCAGTGAGGACGGGAACACTGAAGCTTTCTTT. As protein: CASSEDGNTEAFF.

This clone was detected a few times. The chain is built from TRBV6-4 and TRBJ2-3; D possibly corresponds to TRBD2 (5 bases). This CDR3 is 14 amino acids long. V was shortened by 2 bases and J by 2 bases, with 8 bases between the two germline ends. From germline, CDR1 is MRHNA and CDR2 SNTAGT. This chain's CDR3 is CASSDEGDTDTQYF. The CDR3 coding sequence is TGTGCCAGCAGTGACGAGGGTGACACAGATACGCAGTATTTT.

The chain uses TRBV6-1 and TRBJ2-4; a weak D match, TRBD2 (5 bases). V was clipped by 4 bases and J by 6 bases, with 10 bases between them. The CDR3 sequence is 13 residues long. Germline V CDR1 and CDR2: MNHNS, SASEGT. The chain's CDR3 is CASSGRALNIQYF. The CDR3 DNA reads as TGTGCCAGCAGTGGGCGGGCCCTAAACATTCAGTACTTC.

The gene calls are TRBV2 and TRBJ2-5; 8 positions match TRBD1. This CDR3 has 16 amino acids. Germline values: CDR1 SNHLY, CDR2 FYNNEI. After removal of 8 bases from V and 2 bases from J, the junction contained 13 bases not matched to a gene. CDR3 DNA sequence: TGTGCCAGCGAGCTGGGGACAGGAGGCCCACAAGAGACCCAGTACTTC. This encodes CASELGTGGPQETQYF.

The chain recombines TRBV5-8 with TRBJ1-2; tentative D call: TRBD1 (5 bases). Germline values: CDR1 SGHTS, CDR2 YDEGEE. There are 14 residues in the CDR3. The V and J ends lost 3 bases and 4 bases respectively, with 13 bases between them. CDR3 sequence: CASSSSGLGYGYTF. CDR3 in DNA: TGTGCCAGCAGCTCCTCAGGGTTGGGCTATGGCTACACCTTC.

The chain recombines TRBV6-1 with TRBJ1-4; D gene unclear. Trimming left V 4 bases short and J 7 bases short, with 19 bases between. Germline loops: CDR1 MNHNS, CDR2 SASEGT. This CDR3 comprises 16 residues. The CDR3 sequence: CASSGTGLIFREKLFF. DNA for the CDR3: TGTGCCAGCAGTGGAACTGGACTGATTTTTCGTGAAAAACTGTTTTTT.

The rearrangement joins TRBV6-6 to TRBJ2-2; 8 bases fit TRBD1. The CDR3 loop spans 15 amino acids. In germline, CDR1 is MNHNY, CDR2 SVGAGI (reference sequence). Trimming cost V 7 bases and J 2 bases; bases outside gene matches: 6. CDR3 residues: CASKKGQVNTGELFF. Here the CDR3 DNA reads TGTGCCAGCAAAAAGGGACAGGTTAACACCGGGGAGCTGTTTTTT.

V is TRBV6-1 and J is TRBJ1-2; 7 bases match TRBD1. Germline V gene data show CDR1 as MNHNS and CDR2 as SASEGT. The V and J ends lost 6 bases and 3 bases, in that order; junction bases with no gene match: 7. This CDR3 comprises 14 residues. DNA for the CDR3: TGTGCCAGCAGAGGAAGTACAGGGGACTATGGCTACACCTTC. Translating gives CASRGSTGDYGYTF.

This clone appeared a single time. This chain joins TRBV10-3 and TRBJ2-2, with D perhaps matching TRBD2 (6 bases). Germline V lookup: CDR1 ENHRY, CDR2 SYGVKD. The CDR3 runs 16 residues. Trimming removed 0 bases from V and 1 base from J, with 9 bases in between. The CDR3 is CAISESNGGNTGELFF. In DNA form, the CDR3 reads TGTGCCATCAGTGAGTCGAACGGGGGGAACACCGGGGAGCTGTTTTTT.

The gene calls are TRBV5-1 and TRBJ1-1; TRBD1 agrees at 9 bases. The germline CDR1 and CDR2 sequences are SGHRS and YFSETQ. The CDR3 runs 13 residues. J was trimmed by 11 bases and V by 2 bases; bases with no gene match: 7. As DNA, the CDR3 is TGCGCCAGCAGCTTACAGGGGGCGATTGGGGCTTTCTTT. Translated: CASSLQGAIGAFF.

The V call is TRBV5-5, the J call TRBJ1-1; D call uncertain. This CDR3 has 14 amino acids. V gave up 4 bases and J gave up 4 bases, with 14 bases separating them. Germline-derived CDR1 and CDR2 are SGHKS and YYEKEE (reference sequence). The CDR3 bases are TGTGCCAGCAGCCTCGCACACGCTGCCACTGAAGCTTTCTTT. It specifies CASSLAHAATEAFF.

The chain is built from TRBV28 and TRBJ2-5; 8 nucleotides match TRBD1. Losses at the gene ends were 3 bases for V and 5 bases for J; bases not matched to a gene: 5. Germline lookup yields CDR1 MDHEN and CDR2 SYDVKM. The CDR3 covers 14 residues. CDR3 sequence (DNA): TGTGCCAGCAGTTTGTCAGGGGGCCAGGAGACCCAGTACTTC. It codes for CASSLSGGQETQYF.

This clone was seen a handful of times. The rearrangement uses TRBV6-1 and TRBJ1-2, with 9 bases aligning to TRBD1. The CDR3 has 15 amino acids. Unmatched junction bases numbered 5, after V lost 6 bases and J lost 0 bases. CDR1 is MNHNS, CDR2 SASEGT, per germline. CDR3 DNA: TGTGCCAGCAGCCGGGACAGGGACGCTAACTATGGCTACACCTTC. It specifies CASSRDRDANYGYTF.

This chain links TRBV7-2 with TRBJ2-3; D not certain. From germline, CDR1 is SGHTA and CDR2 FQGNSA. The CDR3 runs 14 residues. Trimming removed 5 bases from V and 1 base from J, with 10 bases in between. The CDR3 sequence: CASSPRVGTDTQYF. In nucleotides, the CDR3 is TGTGCCAGCAGCCCCCGTGTTGGCACAGATACGCAGTATTTT.

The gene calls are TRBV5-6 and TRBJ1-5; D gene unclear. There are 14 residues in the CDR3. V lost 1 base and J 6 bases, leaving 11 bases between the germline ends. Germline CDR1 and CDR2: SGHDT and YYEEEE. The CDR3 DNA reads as TGTGCCAGCAGCTTGTGGGATAGCGGTCAGCCCCAGCATTTT. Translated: CASSLWDSGQPQHF.

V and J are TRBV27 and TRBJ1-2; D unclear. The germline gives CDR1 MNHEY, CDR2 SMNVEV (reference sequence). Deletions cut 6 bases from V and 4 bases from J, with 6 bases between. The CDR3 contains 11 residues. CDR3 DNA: TGTGCCAGCAGAGGATTCTATGGCTACACCTTC. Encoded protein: CASRGFYGYTF.

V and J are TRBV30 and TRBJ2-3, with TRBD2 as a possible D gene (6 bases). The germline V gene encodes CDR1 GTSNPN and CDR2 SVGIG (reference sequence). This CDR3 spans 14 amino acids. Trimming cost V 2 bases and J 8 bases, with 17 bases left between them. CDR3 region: CAWSPTSSGGTQYF. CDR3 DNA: TGTGCCTGGAGTCCGACAAGTAGCGGCGGTACGCAGTATTTT.

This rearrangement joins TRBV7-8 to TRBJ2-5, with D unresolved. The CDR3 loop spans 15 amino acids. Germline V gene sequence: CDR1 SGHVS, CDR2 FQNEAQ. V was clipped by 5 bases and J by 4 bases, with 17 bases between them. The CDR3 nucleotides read TGTGCCAGCAGCCCCCGCGAAAGGGCAGGAGAGACCCAGTACTTC. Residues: CASSPRERAGETQYF. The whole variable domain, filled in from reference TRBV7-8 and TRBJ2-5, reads GAGVSQSPRYKVAKRGQDVALRCDPISGHVSLFWYQQALGQGPEFLTYFQNEAQLDKSGLPSDRFFAERPEGSVSTLKIQRTQQEDSAVYLCASSPRERAGETQYFGPGTRLLVL.

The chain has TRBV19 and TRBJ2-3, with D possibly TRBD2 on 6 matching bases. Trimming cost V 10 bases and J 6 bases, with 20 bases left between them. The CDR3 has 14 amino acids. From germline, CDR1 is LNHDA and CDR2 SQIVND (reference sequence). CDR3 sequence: CATRGGRPVDTQYF. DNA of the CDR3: TGTGCCACCCGTGGAGGGAGGCCGGTGGATACGCAGTATTTT.

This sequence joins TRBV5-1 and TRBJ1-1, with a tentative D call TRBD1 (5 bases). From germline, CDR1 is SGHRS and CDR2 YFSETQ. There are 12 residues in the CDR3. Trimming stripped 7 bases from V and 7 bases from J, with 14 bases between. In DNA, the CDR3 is TGCGCCAGCCGTACCGACGGGGGTGAAGCTTTCTTT. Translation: CASRTDGGEAFF.

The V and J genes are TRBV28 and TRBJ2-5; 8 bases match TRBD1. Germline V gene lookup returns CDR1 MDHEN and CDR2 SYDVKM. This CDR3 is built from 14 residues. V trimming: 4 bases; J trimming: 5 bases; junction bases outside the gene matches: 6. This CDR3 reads CASSSPTGEETQYF. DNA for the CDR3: TGTGCCAGCAGTTCCCCGACAGGGGAGGAGACCCAGTACTTC.

The CDR3 region is CASSQGRERDNEQFF. DNA for the CDR3: TGCGCCAGCAGTCAAGGCCGGGAGCGGGACAATGAGCAGTTCTTC. This sequence joins TRBV23-1 and TRBJ2-1, with TRBD2 as a possible D gene (6 bases). TRBV23-1 is identified as an open reading frame with a role that is uncertain. The CDR3 runs 15 residues. V dropped 2 bases and J dropped 5 bases, with 13 bases sitting between them.

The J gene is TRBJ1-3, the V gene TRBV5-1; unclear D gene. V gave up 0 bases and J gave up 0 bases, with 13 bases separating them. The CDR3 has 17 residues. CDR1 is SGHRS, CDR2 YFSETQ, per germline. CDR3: CASSLAVVHSSGNTIYF. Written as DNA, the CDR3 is TGCGCCAGCAGCTTGGCCGTGGTCCACAGCTCTGGAAACACCATATATTTT.

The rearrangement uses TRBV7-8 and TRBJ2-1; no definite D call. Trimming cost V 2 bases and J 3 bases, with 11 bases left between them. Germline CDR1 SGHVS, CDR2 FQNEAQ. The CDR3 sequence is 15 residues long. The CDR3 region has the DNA TGTGCCAGCAGCTTAAGAAAGGACCACTACAATGAGCAGTTCTTC. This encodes CASSLRKDHYNEQFF.